A selection of T cell receptor beta chains follows, all from one sample in a study of T cells expressing NK-cell markers. TCRdb re-called the 5' RACE reads; every CDR3 protein appears as one record, without DNA. In all, the sample yields approximately 380,000 distinct CDR3 sequences. The sequencing input was blood T cells: a sorted CD56 or NKG2C T cell subset, CD4+ or CD8+ T cells, or bulk PBMC T cells (not recorded which). Source of these receptors: a man aged 18-69 years in good health. CDR3s include the opening cysteine and the closing phenylalanine or tryptophan. Each record gives: J gene, V gene, CDR3 protein.

j_call: TRBJ2-2
v_call: TRBV7-9
cdr3_aa: CASSLPRSPNTGELFF

j_call: TRBJ2-6
v_call: TRBV7-6
cdr3_aa: CASSRSNSGANVLTF

j_call: TRBJ2-5
v_call: TRBV3-1
cdr3_aa: CASSQDTGIRETQYF

j_call: TRBJ2-1
v_call: TRBV6-5
cdr3_aa: CASSYSGQVVRHEQFF

j_call: TRBJ1-6
v_call: TRBV20-1
cdr3_aa: CSASLQNSPLHF

j_call: TRBJ2-3
v_call: TRBV28
cdr3_aa: CASSLVLQGGDTQYF

j_call: TRBJ2-6
v_call: TRBV5-1
cdr3_aa: CASSLDPSGAGANVLTF

j_call: TRBJ2-5
v_call: TRBV5-1
cdr3_aa: CASSRRTALGETQYF

j_call: TRBJ2-2
v_call: TRBV5-1
cdr3_aa: CASSARTGATNTGELFF

j_call: TRBJ2-7
v_call: TRBV4-1
cdr3_aa: CASSLPFKGRAEQYF

j_call: TRBJ2-5
v_call: TRBV6-5
cdr3_aa: CASSYDGASPRTQYF

j_call: TRBJ2-2
v_call: TRBV5-1
cdr3_aa: CASSLQGRKTGELFF

j_call: TRBJ2-7
v_call: TRBV12-3/TRBV12-4
cdr3_aa: CASSPVGGVRRGGSYEQYF

j_call: TRBJ2-7
v_call: TRBV12-3/TRBV12-4
cdr3_aa: CASSLKDRWYEQYF

j_call: TRBJ2-7
v_call: TRBV15
cdr3_aa: CATSRGGGRNSYEQYF

j_call: TRBJ2-7
v_call: TRBV19
cdr3_aa: CASSKITGTVSYEQYF

j_call: TRBJ1-2
v_call: TRBV20-1
cdr3_aa: CSARDHIGPRGNYGYTF

j_call: TRBJ2-1
v_call: TRBV5-4
cdr3_aa: CASSPRGGPYNEQFF

j_call: TRBJ2-3
v_call: TRBV20-1
cdr3_aa: CSARNPGGGDTQYF

j_call: TRBJ2-7
v_call: TRBV6-5
cdr3_aa: CASSLSELGTVSYEQYF

j_call: TRBJ1-2
v_call: TRBV28
cdr3_aa: CASSTPGRRGYTF

j_call: TRBJ1-3
v_call: TRBV12-3/TRBV12-4
cdr3_aa: CASSLQGFAGNTIYF

j_call: TRBJ2-1
v_call: TRBV7-2
cdr3_aa: CASSFRGRDEQFF

j_call: TRBJ2-1
v_call: TRBV12-3/TRBV12-4
cdr3_aa: CASSPPIGSYNEQFF

j_call: TRBJ2-2
v_call: TRBV28
cdr3_aa: CASRGTSGGARFTGELFF

j_call: TRBJ2-3
v_call: TRBV6-4
cdr3_aa: CASTGRQGPDTQYF

j_call: TRBJ2-3
v_call: TRBV6-1
cdr3_aa: CASSVATDTQYF

j_call: TRBJ1-5
v_call: TRBV10-3
cdr3_aa: CAISEGRSGGPNQPQHF

j_call: TRBJ2-3
v_call: TRBV3-1
cdr3_aa: CASSEAWVAGQSYTDTQYF

j_call: TRBJ2-7
v_call: TRBV11-2
cdr3_aa: CASSLGFGSYEQYF

j_call: TRBJ1-4
v_call: TRBV2
cdr3_aa: CASSEEGRREKLFF

j_call: TRBJ2-3
v_call: TRBV11-1
cdr3_aa: CASSWGSDTQYF

j_call: TRBJ2-1
v_call: TRBV6-1
cdr3_aa: CASRGGGSYNEQFF

j_call: TRBJ1-2
v_call: TRBV18
cdr3_aa: CASSPDRANYGYTF

j_call: TRBJ2-7
v_call: TRBV29-1
cdr3_aa: CSVEGQGSTYEQYF

j_call: TRBJ1-4
v_call: TRBV11-2
cdr3_aa: CASSLIGQGDKKLFF

j_call: TRBJ2-5
v_call: TRBV3-1
cdr3_aa: CASSQQILAGRETQYF

j_call: TRBJ2-1
v_call: TRBV7-3
cdr3_aa: CASSLSGGPRNEQFF

j_call: TRBJ2-3
v_call: TRBV5-1
cdr3_aa: CASSLESAGVQGQYF

j_call: TRBJ1-2
v_call: TRBV28
cdr3_aa: CASRTGTPPYGYTF

j_call: TRBJ2-7
v_call: TRBV27
cdr3_aa: CASSLTGTGATYEQYF

j_call: TRBJ2-1
v_call: TRBV20-1
cdr3_aa: CSRAPYNEQFF

j_call: TRBJ2-5
v_call: TRBV7-8
cdr3_aa: CASAGGGPVQTQYF

j_call: TRBJ2-3
v_call: TRBV4-2
cdr3_aa: CASSQEFSGDTDTQYF

j_call: TRBJ2-2
v_call: TRBV5-1
cdr3_aa: CASSLPSGGNTGELFF

j_call: TRBJ1-5
v_call: TRBV2
cdr3_aa: CASGDRGIHRGNQPQHF

j_call: TRBJ2-7
v_call: TRBV2
cdr3_aa: CASSELPSGGAAYEQYF

j_call: TRBJ2-2
v_call: TRBV6-1
cdr3_aa: CASSLLAGGRNTGELFF

j_call: TRBJ1-6
v_call: TRBV5-1
cdr3_aa: CASSFDRGQVGNSPLHF

j_call: TRBJ1-3
v_call: TRBV7-2
cdr3_aa: CASSPAGGTGNTIYF

j_call: TRBJ2-7
v_call: TRBV12-3/TRBV12-4
cdr3_aa: CASAVSEEQYF

j_call: TRBJ2-3
v_call: TRBV15
cdr3_aa: CATSRGLAGPTDTQYF

j_call: TRBJ2-4
v_call: TRBV4-1
cdr3_aa: CASSLLGDSSILAKNIQYF

j_call: TRBJ1-1
v_call: TRBV12-3/TRBV12-4
cdr3_aa: CASSSLNTGEAFF

j_call: TRBJ1-1
v_call: TRBV10-2
cdr3_aa: CASSQRNTEAFF

j_call: TRBJ1-1
v_call: TRBV7-9
cdr3_aa: CASSPPVDGTRNTEAFF